Ten or more counts support the clone carrying this T cell receptor beta chain. Antigen specificity is unknown. The J segment lost 2 bases and the V segment lost 7 bases, leaving 14 bases of the junction unmatched. CDR3 length: 16 amino acids. CDR1 is MDHEN and CDR2 is SYDVKM in the germline V gene. The source of the sample is a study of glioma-infiltrating T cells. Study-wide results and limits: Gliomas, especially low-grade, showed above-expected tissue-blood divergence; non-neoplastic patients showed below. Tissue and blood shared very few CDR3 sequences.

Amplification of TCR alpha and beta CDR3 regions from RNA used iRepertoire nested multiplex PCR. One-step reverse transcription and amplification started from approximately 100-400 ng of tissue mRNA or PBMC total RNA. TCRdb reprocessed the multiplex PCR reads via MiXCR and lists one record per CDR3 protein. The table records about 93,000 distinct CDR3 sequences, around 40% of them present only once. The J gene is TRBJ2-7, the V gene TRBV28; 7 positions agree with TRBD2. The sequence derives from a human donor with low-grade glioma or glioblastoma, undergoing nonglioma brain surgery, or in good health (not recorded which). Material: glioma tissue, nonneoplastic brain tissue, or PBMCs (not recorded which). CDR3 sequence reads: CASTLSVPGGAYEQYF. The CDR3 coding sequence is TGTGCCAGCACCTTAAGCGTGCCGGGGGGAGCCTACGAGCAGTACTTC.